This is a list of T cell receptor beta chains from one sample in a study of blood T cell repertoires in COVID-19. Clones were sequenced by immunoSEQ multiplex PCR, and TCRdb holds only the in-frame ones, with some missing. The sample includes over 200,000 clones, around nine tenths of them seen just once. The sequencing input was PBMCs or T cells enriched from blood (not recorded which). These receptors originate from a young man who had recovered from COVID-19. CDR3s include the opening cysteine and the closing phenylalanine or tryptophan. D genes are given only for firm matches.

d_call: TRBD1; cdr3_length: 13; j_call: TRBJ1-2; v_call: TRBV5-8; cdr3_aa: CASSFQGDGGYTF
d_call: .; cdr3_length: 14; j_call: TRBJ2-5; v_call: TRBV5-1; cdr3_aa: CASSSYDNRETQYF
d_call: .; cdr3_length: 12; j_call: TRBJ2-5; v_call: TRBV7-2; cdr3_aa: CASSYIQETQYF
d_call: TRBD1; cdr3_length: 16; j_call: TRBJ2-7; v_call: TRBV18; cdr3_aa: CASSHYRDRVMNEQYF
d_call: .; cdr3_length: 17; j_call: TRBJ2-7; v_call: TRBV6-1; cdr3_aa: CASSELHDTPSSYEQYF
d_call: TRBD1; cdr3_length: 16; j_call: TRBJ2-1; v_call: TRBV9; cdr3_aa: CASSVAGTGLYNEQFF
d_call: TRBD1; cdr3_length: 15; j_call: TRBJ1-2; v_call: TRBV5-1; cdr3_aa: CASRQGAASNYGYTF
d_call: .; cdr3_length: 11; j_call: TRBJ2-5; v_call: TRBV27; cdr3_aa: CASSLGETQYF
d_call: .; cdr3_length: 14; j_call: TRBJ1-5; v_call: TRBV30; cdr3_aa: CAWSPDFRNQPQHF
d_call: .; cdr3_length: 16; j_call: TRBJ2-1; v_call: TRBV27; cdr3_aa: CASSLSVTGWVNEQFF
d_call: TRBD1; cdr3_length: 14; j_call: TRBJ2-3; v_call: TRBV5-4; cdr3_aa: CASSLGQGVDTQYF
d_call: .; cdr3_length: 15; j_call: TRBJ2-7; v_call: TRBV9; cdr3_aa: CASSPYPGQVSEQYF
d_call: TRBD1; cdr3_length: 12; j_call: TRBJ2-1; v_call: TRBV2; cdr3_aa: CASKGARNEQFF
d_call: .; cdr3_length: 19; j_call: TRBJ1-5; v_call: TRBV12-5; cdr3_aa: CASGLVETTGGYSNQPQHF
d_call: .; cdr3_length: 16; j_call: TRBJ1-2; v_call: TRBV10-3; cdr3_aa: CATGDPSGRANYGYTF
d_call: TRBD2; cdr3_length: 16; j_call: TRBJ2-5; v_call: TRBV20-1; cdr3_aa: CSARGGLAGTQETQYF
d_call: TRBD1; cdr3_length: 18; j_call: TRBJ1-4; v_call: TRBV28; cdr3_aa: CASTPVLGTGETNEKLFF
d_call: .; cdr3_length: 12; j_call: TRBJ2-5; v_call: TRBV29-1; cdr3_aa: CSVEPGEETQYF
d_call: TRBD1; cdr3_length: 14; j_call: TRBJ1-2; v_call: TRBV7-2; cdr3_aa: CASSLQTGDGGYTF
d_call: .; cdr3_length: 15; j_call: TRBJ2-1; v_call: TRBV2; cdr3_aa: CASSVGPLGWNEQFF
d_call: .; cdr3_length: 14; j_call: TRBJ1-5; v_call: TRBV27; cdr3_aa: CASSLSSGWQPQHF
d_call: .; cdr3_length: 13; j_call: TRBJ2-7; v_call: TRBV10-2; cdr3_aa: CASSAIAFTEQYF
d_call: TRBD1; cdr3_length: 18; j_call: TRBJ2-6; v_call: TRBV5-1; cdr3_aa: CASSLEGQGAGGANVLTF
d_call: TRBD2; cdr3_length: 13; j_call: TRBJ2-6; v_call: TRBV30; cdr3_aa: CASAGAGANVLTF
d_call: .; cdr3_length: 14; j_call: TRBJ2-2; v_call: TRBV5-1; cdr3_aa: CASSPLWGAGELFF
d_call: .; cdr3_length: 15; j_call: TRBJ1-3; v_call: TRBV28; cdr3_aa: CASSSHMSGGNTIYF
d_call: .; cdr3_length: 14; j_call: TRBJ2-1; v_call: TRBV5-1; cdr3_aa: CASSTRTDINEQFF
d_call: TRBD2; cdr3_length: 15; j_call: TRBJ2-2; v_call: TRBV7-2; cdr3_aa: CASQLGGGLAGELFF
d_call: TRBD2; cdr3_length: 14; j_call: TRBJ2-4; v_call: TRBV5-5; cdr3_aa: CASSHPGRGGIQYF
d_call: TRBD1; cdr3_length: 18; j_call: TRBJ1-1; v_call: TRBV5-4; cdr3_aa: CASSLGIVGQIMNTEAFF
d_call: .; cdr3_length: 15; j_call: TRBJ2-1; v_call: TRBV5-4; cdr3_aa: CASSQSPSSYNEQFF
d_call: .; cdr3_length: 12; j_call: TRBJ2-5; v_call: TRBV2; cdr3_aa: CASVRGSETQYF
d_call: .; cdr3_length: 14; j_call: TRBJ2-5; v_call: TRBV29-1; cdr3_aa: CSVVPGITGETQYF
d_call: TRBD1; cdr3_length: 15; j_call: TRBJ1-5; v_call: TRBV19; cdr3_aa: CASSIRTGQAQPQHF
d_call: .; cdr3_length: 15; j_call: TRBJ1-5; v_call: TRBV9; cdr3_aa: CASSVAPDGDQPQHF
d_call: .; cdr3_length: 14; j_call: TRBJ1-1; v_call: TRBV21-1; cdr3_aa: CASSDRHVKGEAFF
d_call: .; cdr3_length: 16; j_call: TRBJ2-7; v_call: TRBV5-1; cdr3_aa: CASSLLSGPGRNEQYF
d_call: .; cdr3_length: 16; j_call: TRBJ1-1; v_call: TRBV16; cdr3_aa: CASSQLGQGRDTEAFF
d_call: TRBD1; cdr3_length: 14; j_call: TRBJ2-4; v_call: TRBV19; cdr3_aa: CASSIGTGWDIQYF
d_call: .; cdr3_length: 14; j_call: TRBJ2-3; v_call: TRBV5-1; cdr3_aa: CASSPIGGVDTQYF
d_call: .; cdr3_length: 12; j_call: TRBJ2-3; v_call: TRBV29-1; cdr3_aa: CSGAIGGDTQYF
d_call: .; cdr3_length: 15; j_call: TRBJ2-1; v_call: TRBV6-1; cdr3_aa: CASSLSGLSYNEQFF
d_call: TRBD2; cdr3_length: 17; j_call: TRBJ2-3; v_call: TRBV5-1; cdr3_aa: CASSLAQRGGDTDTQYF
d_call: .; cdr3_length: 13; j_call: TRBJ1-4; v_call: TRBV2; cdr3_aa: CASSPGGGEKLFF
d_call: .; cdr3_length: 14; j_call: TRBJ1-1; v_call: TRBV7-2; cdr3_aa: CASSRSPGWVEAFF
d_call: .; cdr3_length: 18; j_call: TRBJ1-2; v_call: TRBV4-3; cdr3_aa: CASSQDLMNSWAGYGYTF
d_call: TRBD1; cdr3_length: 17; j_call: TRBJ1-2; v_call: TRBV4-2; cdr3_aa: CASSHPVPTGGREGYTF
d_call: TRBD2; cdr3_length: 13; j_call: TRBJ2-7; v_call: TRBV5-6; cdr3_aa: CASRAGGLHEQYF
d_call: .; cdr3_length: 16; j_call: TRBJ2-1; v_call: TRBV7-6; cdr3_aa: CASSSESLGVYNEQFF
d_call: TRBD1; cdr3_length: 12; j_call: TRBJ1-2; v_call: TRBV5-4; cdr3_aa: CASSLNQGVDTF
d_call: .; cdr3_length: 15; j_call: TRBJ2-5; v_call: TRBV7-2; cdr3_aa: CASSLAQGPQETQYF
d_call: TRBD1; cdr3_length: 14; j_call: TRBJ1-2; v_call: TRBV5-1; cdr3_aa: CASSEGQGIGGYTF
d_call: TRBD1; cdr3_length: 13; j_call: TRBJ2-7; v_call: TRBV29-1; cdr3_aa: CSVEGRGLGEQYF
d_call: TRBD2; cdr3_length: 15; j_call: TRBJ2-2; v_call: TRBV5-4; cdr3_aa: CASSRTSGDTGELFF